The rows below give T cell receptor beta chains drawn from one sample of a study of blood T cell repertoires in COVID-19. Profiling relied on immunoSEQ multiplex PCR, and the TCRdb table lists in-frame clones only, not all of them. The sample has fewer than 350,000 clones; 75% to 85% are singletons. Sequenced sample: peripheral blood. The origin of the receptors is a human donor in a cohort sampled during active COVID-19. Each CDR3 is given with its conserved first and last residue. Each record gives: CDR3 protein, CDR3 DNA, clone size, J gene, D gene, V gene. A D gene is named only where the DNA matches it firmly. Not every row has a clone size; where given, it reads once, few, many or a size class.

CDR3 protein: CASSLGQETQYF
CDR3 DNA: TGTGCCAGCTCCCTCGGCCAAGAGACCCAGTACTTC
clone size: .
J gene: TRBJ2-5
D gene: .
V gene: TRBV6-5

CDR3 protein: CSVEEAGNYGYTF
CDR3 DNA: TGCAGCGTTGAAGAGGCGGGGAACTATGGCTACACCTTC
clone size: .
J gene: TRBJ1-2
D gene: .
V gene: TRBV29-1

CDR3 protein: CASPQDRSTLNYGYTF
CDR3 DNA: TGTGCCAGCCCTCAGGACAGATCTACCCTTAACTATGGCTACACCTTC
clone size: .
J gene: TRBJ1-2
D gene: .
V gene: TRBV2

CDR3 protein: CASSDTPGTNYGYTF
CDR3 DNA: TGTGCCAGCAGTGACACGCCAGGAACTAACTATGGCTACACCTTC
clone size: .
J gene: TRBJ1-2
D gene: .
V gene: TRBV6-4

CDR3 protein: CASTAGGLTDTQYF
CDR3 DNA: TGCGCCAGCACAGCGGGGGGGCTCACAGATACGCAGTATTTT
clone size: .
J gene: TRBJ2-3
D gene: TRBD2
V gene: TRBV10-1

CDR3 protein: CASSYRGFKEAFF
CDR3 DNA: TGTGCCAGCAGTTATAGGGGTTTTAAGGAAGCTTTCTTT
clone size: .
J gene: TRBJ1-1
D gene: .
V gene: TRBV6-5

CDR3 protein: CAISVNRGSGYTF
CDR3 DNA: TGTGCCATCAGTGTTAACAGGGGAAGTGGCTACACCTTC
clone size: .
J gene: TRBJ1-2
D gene: TRBD1
V gene: TRBV10-3

CDR3 protein: CAWSMDREEDF
CDR3 DNA: TGTGCCTGGAGTATGGACAGGGAGGAGGACTTC
clone size: .
J gene: TRBJ2-7
D gene: TRBD1
V gene: TRBV30

CDR3 protein: CARFRGLGYTF
CDR3 DNA: TGTGCCAGATTCAGGGGGCTGGGCTACACCTTC
clone size: .
J gene: TRBJ1-2
D gene: TRBD1
V gene: TRBV6-4

CDR3 protein: CARSWRDGGSSYNSPLHF
CDR3 DNA: TGTGCCAGAAGCTGGAGGGACGGCGGAAGCTCCTATAATTCACCCCTCCACTTT
clone size: .
J gene: TRBJ1-6
D gene: .
V gene: TRBV5-3

CDR3 protein: CASSDRDRVGGYTF
CDR3 DNA: TGTGCCAGCAGTGATAGGGACAGGGTGGGTGGCTACACCTTC
clone size: .
J gene: TRBJ1-2
D gene: TRBD1
V gene: TRBV25-1

CDR3 protein: CASSSRTENYGYTF
CDR3 DNA: TGTGCCAGCAGCTCTCGGACAGAAAACTATGGCTACACCTTC
clone size: .
J gene: TRBJ1-2
D gene: .
V gene: TRBV7-2

CDR3 protein: CASSRQGARGYTF
CDR3 DNA: TGTGCCAGCAGCCGCCAGGGGGCACGCGGCTACACCTTC
clone size: .
J gene: TRBJ1-2
D gene: TRBD1
V gene: TRBV12-3/TRBV12-4

CDR3 protein: CASSPKSWGLHNEQFF
CDR3 DNA: TGTGCCAGCTCACCAAAATCTTGGGGGCTCCACAATGAGCAGTTCTTC
clone size: .
J gene: TRBJ2-1
D gene: .
V gene: TRBV18

CDR3 protein: CASSPDSLSYQPQHF
CDR3 DNA: TGTGCCAGCAGCCCCGACAGTCTGAGTTATCAGCCCCAGCATTTT
clone size: few
J gene: TRBJ1-5
D gene: .
V gene: TRBV7-2

CDR3 protein: CASSPLPQHF
CDR3 DNA: TGTGCCAGCAGTCCCCTGCCCCAGCATTTT
clone size: .
J gene: TRBJ1-5
D gene: .
V gene: TRBV27

CDR3 protein: CASSSRPVGGYTF
CDR3 DNA: TGTGCCAGCAGCTCACGGCCAGTCGGGGGCTACACCTTC
clone size: .
J gene: TRBJ1-2
D gene: .
V gene: TRBV14

CDR3 protein: CASSRGRGGGLGNIQYF
CDR3 DNA: TGTGCCAGTAGTAGGGGTCGTGGAGGGGGCTTAGGAAACATTCAGTACTTC
clone size: .
J gene: TRBJ2-4
D gene: .
V gene: TRBV19

CDR3 protein: CASSLDRAGNTIYF
CDR3 DNA: TGCGCCAGCAGCTTGGACAGGGCTGGAAACACCATATATTTT
clone size: .
J gene: TRBJ1-3
D gene: .
V gene: TRBV5-1

CDR3 protein: CASMGQDAYEQYF
CDR3 DNA: TGCGCCAGCATGGGACAGGATGCCTACGAGCAGTACTTC
clone size: .
J gene: TRBJ2-7
D gene: TRBD1
V gene: TRBV5-1

CDR3 protein: CASSFTGVNQYF
CDR3 DNA: TGTGCCAGCAGTTTTACAGGGGTCAATCAGTACTTC
clone size: .
J gene: TRBJ2-4
D gene: TRBD1
V gene: TRBV6-2/TRBV6-3

CDR3 protein: CASSSTGAEYF
CDR3 DNA: TGTGCCAGCAGCTCTACAGGGGCAGAGTATTTT
clone size: once
J gene: TRBJ2-3
D gene: TRBD1
V gene: TRBV27

CDR3 protein: CASAQGGANEQYF
CDR3 DNA: TGTGCCAGCGCACAGGGGGGGGCCAACGAGCAGTACTTC
clone size: .
J gene: TRBJ2-7
D gene: .
V gene: TRBV18

CDR3 protein: CSVEEGLAKNIQYF
CDR3 DNA: TGCAGCGTTGAGGAGGGACTAGCCAAAAACATTCAGTACTTC
clone size: .
J gene: TRBJ2-4
D gene: .
V gene: TRBV29-1

CDR3 protein: CSATIGNEQFF
CDR3 DNA: TGCAGTGCCACAATCGGGAATGAGCAGTTCTTC
clone size: .
J gene: TRBJ2-1
D gene: .
V gene: TRBV20-1

CDR3 protein: CASSQDRGVNTEAFF
CDR3 DNA: TGTGCCAGCAGCCAAGATCGGGGAGTGAACACTGAAGCTTTCTTT
clone size: .
J gene: TRBJ1-1
D gene: .
V gene: TRBV14

CDR3 protein: CASSRDSLSSGNTIYF
CDR3 DNA: TGTGCCAGTAGTCGGGACAGCCTGAGCTCTGGAAACACCATATATTTT
clone size: .
J gene: TRBJ1-3
D gene: TRBD1
V gene: TRBV19

CDR3 protein: CSVALTGDSYGYTF
CDR3 DNA: TGCAGCGTCGCACTGACAGGGGATAGCTATGGCTACACCTTC
clone size: .
J gene: TRBJ1-2
D gene: TRBD1
V gene: TRBV29-1

CDR3 protein: CASSETDTYEQYF
CDR3 DNA: TGTGCCAGCAGTGAGACAGATACCTACGAGCAGTACTTC
clone size: .
J gene: TRBJ2-7
D gene: .
V gene: TRBV6-1

CDR3 protein: CASSLFGTGNSPLHF
CDR3 DNA: TGTGCCAGCAGTTTATTTGGGACAGGGAATTCACCCCTCCACTTT
clone size: .
J gene: TRBJ1-6
D gene: TRBD1
V gene: TRBV28

CDR3 protein: CASSLAGAGANVLTF
CDR3 DNA: TGCGCCAGCAGCTTGGCCGGGGCTGGGGCCAACGTCCTGACTTTC
clone size: .
J gene: TRBJ2-6
D gene: .
V gene: TRBV5-1

CDR3 protein: CASSPGTVYEQYF
CDR3 DNA: TGTGCCAGCAGTCCCGGGACAGTCTACGAGCAGTACTTC
clone size: .
J gene: TRBJ2-7
D gene: TRBD1
V gene: TRBV3-1/TRBV3-2

CDR3 protein: CASSVKSGNTEAFF
CDR3 DNA: TGTGCCAGCAGTGTGAAATCAGGGAACACTGAAGCTTTCTTT
clone size: .
J gene: TRBJ1-1
D gene: .
V gene: TRBV2

CDR3 protein: CASSDAGLPPYGYTF
CDR3 DNA: TGTGCCAGCAGTGATGCGGGGTTGCCTCCCTATGGCTACACCTTC
clone size: .
J gene: TRBJ1-2
D gene: .
V gene: TRBV25-1

CDR3 protein: CASSPGQGGDTQYF
CDR3 DNA: TGTGCCAGCAGCCCCGGACAGGGTGGAGATACGCAGTATTTT
clone size: .
J gene: TRBJ2-3
D gene: TRBD1
V gene: TRBV11-3

CDR3 protein: CASSIQGTYEQYF
CDR3 DNA: TGTGCCAGTAGTATACAGGGCACCTACGAGCAGTACTTC
clone size: .
J gene: TRBJ2-7
D gene: .
V gene: TRBV19

CDR3 protein: CASSVAGGSSF
CDR3 DNA: .
clone size: .
J gene: TRBJ1-2
D gene: .
V gene: TRBV9

CDR3 protein: CASSAISGGARGGYTF
CDR3 DNA: TGTGCCAGCAGTGCCATTTCAGGGGGCGCAAGGGGCGGCTACACCTTC
clone size: .
J gene: TRBJ1-2
D gene: TRBD1
V gene: TRBV6-1

CDR3 protein: CASSLAGGYGYTF
CDR3 DNA: TGTGCCAGCAGTTTAGCGGGGGGGTATGGCTACACCTTC
clone size: .
J gene: TRBJ1-2
D gene: .
V gene: TRBV12-3/TRBV12-4

CDR3 protein: CAWSVGQIGDWNTEAFF
CDR3 DNA: TGTGCCTGGAGTGTCGGGCAGATCGGGGATTGGAACACTGAAGCTTTCTTT
clone size: .
J gene: TRBJ1-1
D gene: .
V gene: TRBV30

CDR3 protein: CASSPAVAYNSPLHF
CDR3 DNA: TGTGCCAGCAGCCCCGCGGTTGCCTATAATTCACCCCTCCACTTT
clone size: .
J gene: TRBJ1-6
D gene: .
V gene: TRBV7-9

CDR3 protein: CASMPRRVGGEQYF
CDR3 DNA: TGTGCCAGTATGCCCCGGAGGGTCGGGGGCGAGCAGTACTTC
clone size: .
J gene: TRBJ2-7
D gene: .
V gene: TRBV19

CDR3 protein: CATRRLAGGGDEQFF
CDR3 DNA: TGTGCCACCAGGAGACTAGCGGGGGGGGGAGATGAGCAGTTCTTC
clone size: .
J gene: TRBJ2-1
D gene: TRBD2
V gene: TRBV24-1

CDR3 protein: CSASPRSEGGNYEQYF
CDR3 DNA: TGCAGTGCTAGTCCTCGTTCGGAGGGGGGGAACTACGAGCAGTACTTC
clone size: .
J gene: TRBJ2-7
D gene: .
V gene: TRBV20-1

CDR3 protein: CASSDSTGDYGYTF
CDR3 DNA: TGTGCCAGCAGTGATTCGACAGGGGATTATGGCTACACCTTC
clone size: .
J gene: TRBJ1-2
D gene: TRBD1
V gene: TRBV25-1

CDR3 protein: CASGLLGSPLHF
CDR3 DNA: TGTGCTAGTGGTTTGTTGGGCTCGCCCCTCCACTTT
clone size: .
J gene: TRBJ1-6
D gene: .
V gene: TRBV12-5

CDR3 protein: CAISDSVGRNTEAFF
CDR3 DNA: TGTGCCATCAGTGATAGCGTCGGGAGGAACACTGAAGCTTTCTTT
clone size: .
J gene: TRBJ1-1
D gene: .
V gene: TRBV10-3

CDR3 protein: CASSEFRVGVKDTQYF
CDR3 DNA: TGTGCCAGCAGTGAATTTAGGGTGGGAGTTAAGGATACGCAGTATTTT
clone size: .
J gene: TRBJ2-3
D gene: .
V gene: TRBV25-1

CDR3 protein: CASSEYRSSNTEAFF
CDR3 DNA: TGTGCCAGCAGTGAGTATCGGTCCTCGAACACTGAAGCTTTCTTT
clone size: .
J gene: TRBJ1-1
D gene: .
V gene: TRBV2

CDR3 protein: CASSTGYTEAFF
CDR3 DNA: TGTGCCAGCTCGACAGGTTACACTGAAGCTTTCTTT
clone size: .
J gene: TRBJ1-1
D gene: .
V gene: TRBV9

CDR3 protein: CASSVEASGEVQETQYF
CDR3 DNA: TGTGCCAGCAGCGTAGAGGCTAGCGGGGAGGTTCAAGAGACCCAGTACTTC
clone size: .
J gene: TRBJ2-5
D gene: TRBD2
V gene: TRBV9

CDR3 protein: CASSGGHRNSGNTIYF
CDR3 DNA: TGTGCCAGCAGCGGGGGACACAGAAACTCTGGAAACACCATATATTTT
clone size: .
J gene: TRBJ1-3
D gene: .
V gene: TRBV5-8

CDR3 protein: CASSMRQGTEAFF
CDR3 DNA: TGTGCCAGTAGTATGAGACAGGGTACTGAAGCTTTCTTT
clone size: once
J gene: TRBJ1-1
D gene: TRBD1
V gene: TRBV19

CDR3 protein: CASSETRGGSYEQYF
CDR3 DNA: TGTGCCAGCAGTGAAACCCGGGGGGGCTCCTACGAGCAGTACTTC
clone size: once
J gene: TRBJ2-7
D gene: TRBD2
V gene: TRBV2

CDR3 protein: CASSSGTGGGSYGYTF
CDR3 DNA: TGTGCCAGCAGCTCCGGGACAGGGGGCGGTAGCTATGGCTACACCTTC
clone size: .
J gene: TRBJ1-2
D gene: TRBD1
V gene: TRBV2

CDR3 protein: CASSLPGGANYGYTF
CDR3 DNA: TGTGCCAGCAGCTTACCCGGAGGGGCTAACTATGGCTACACCTTC
clone size: .
J gene: TRBJ1-2
D gene: .
V gene: TRBV5-6

CDR3 protein: CASSLTAGDTGELFF
CDR3 DNA: TGTGCCAGCAGCTTAACGGCAGGGGACACCGGGGAGCTGTTTTTT
clone size: .
J gene: TRBJ2-2
D gene: .
V gene: TRBV7-7

CDR3 protein: CASSVRTGGMVSNQPQHF
CDR3 DNA: TGTGCCAGCAGTGTCCGGACAGGGGGCATGGTTAGCAATCAGCCCCAGCATTTT
clone size: many
J gene: TRBJ1-5
D gene: TRBD1
V gene: TRBV6-1

CDR3 protein: CASSLSDRDNNSPLHF
CDR3 DNA: TGTGCCAGCAGTCTGTCCGACAGGGACAATAATTCACCCCTCCACTTT
clone size: .
J gene: TRBJ1-6
D gene: TRBD1
V gene: TRBV6-6